The clone carrying this TCR beta chain was observed at least ten times. Its target is unknown. The read stops 3 residues short of the end of the CDR3; the missing end is completed from the germline J gene. The trim removed 5 bases at V and 2 bases at J, leaving 6 bases unmatched. In germline, CDR1 is LNHDA, CDR2 SQIVND (reference sequence). CDR3 length: 14 residues. Sequencing was performed with immunoSEQ multiplex PCR; in TCRdb, only in-frame clones are kept and a portion is missing. The sample was found to contain about 52,000 clones, and every one recurs. This sample was taken from a study of T cell clonality in common variable immunodeficiency. Study-wide findings and caveats: The cause of increased CVID clonality remains unclear without subpopulation sequencing.

The TCR sequence derives from a person between 18 and 75 years old in good health. The sample comprised peripheral blood mononuclear cells. The chain uses TRBV19 and TRBJ2-7; 7 bases align to TRBD2. The sequenced part of the CDR3 DNA is TGTGCCAGTAGTTCAGCGGGACCACCCTACGAG. Its translation: CASSSAGPPYE. The whole CDR3 region reads CASSSAGPPYEQYF.